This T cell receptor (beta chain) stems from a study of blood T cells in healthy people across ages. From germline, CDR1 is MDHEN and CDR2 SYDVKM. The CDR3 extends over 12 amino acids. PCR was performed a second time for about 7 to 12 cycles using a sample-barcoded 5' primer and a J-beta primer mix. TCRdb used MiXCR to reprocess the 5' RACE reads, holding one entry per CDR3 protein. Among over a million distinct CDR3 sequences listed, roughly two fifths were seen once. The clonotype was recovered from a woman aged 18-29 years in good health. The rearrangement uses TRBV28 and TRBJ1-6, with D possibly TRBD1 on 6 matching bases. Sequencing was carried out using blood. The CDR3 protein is CSIGQLNSPLHF. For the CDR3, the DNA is TGTTCAATAGGACAGCTTAATTCACCCCTCCACTTT.